One and the same sample provided the 19 T cell receptor beta chains below, sequenced in a study of T-cell reconstitution after alpha-beta-depleted transplantation in children. TCRbeta library preparation incorporated unique molecular identifiers. MiXCR was run by TCRdb on the PCR reads, yielding one entry per CDR3 protein. The sample has more than 7,500 distinct CDR3 sequences, over 11% seen once. Material: PBMCs, mostly from graft donor cells, obtained 60 days after TCRalphabeta/CD19-depleted stem cell transplant. The receptors were sampled from a male patient under 18 who had a stem cell transplant for acute lymphoblastic leukemia, so the T cells may come from the graft donor.

With regard to this clonotype: At one of its ends the junction is not consistent with the germline gene, which may arise from a read error. V usage is TRBV4-1 and J usage is TRBJ2-1; no clear D. This CDR3 spans 14 amino acids. Per germline, CDR1 MGHRA and CDR2 YSYEKL. CDR3 DNA sequence: TGTGCCATCAGCCCCGGGCTCCTCTCGGGTGAGCAGTTCTTC. Translating gives CAISPGLLSGEQFF.

The genes are TRBV7-9 and TRBJ1-5; 7 nucleotides agree with TRBD1. The CDR3 consists of 15 residues. Trimming at V came to 1 base and at J to 6 bases, leaving 6 bases not matched to a gene. CDR1 SEHNR and CDR2 FQNEAQ come from the germline V gene (reference sequence). The CDR3 coding sequence is TGTGCCAGCAGCTTAGGCTCAGGGGGTGCTCAGCCCCAGCATTTT. It encodes CASSLGSGGAQPQHF. Complete variable domain (other parts from reference TRBV7-9 and TRBJ1-5): DTGVSQNPRHKITKRGQNVTFRCDPISEHNRLYWYRQTLGQGPEFLTYFQNEAQLEKSRLLSDRFSAERPKGSFSTLEIQRTEQGDSAMYLCASSLGSGGAQPQHFGDGTRLSIL.

This clonotype was counted between two and nine times. J is TRBJ2-3 and V is TRBV12-5; 9 bases align to TRBD1. The CDR3 runs 15 residues. Germline V lookup: CDR1 LGHNT, CDR2 FRNRAP. The V segment lost 5 bases and the J segment 5 bases; nucleotides outside the gene matches: 8. CDR3 in amino acids: CASGPGQGSGDTQYF. In nucleotides, the CDR3 is TGTGCTAGTGGTCCGGGACAGGGATCCGGAGATACGCAGTATTTT.

In this sample, this clonotype turned up many times. The chain links TRBV14 to TRBJ2-7, with D uncertain. Germline CDR1 SGHDN, CDR2 FVKESK. CDR3 length equals 13 residues. V lost 4 bases, J lost 0 bases, and 7 bases lay in between. The CDR3 DNA follows: TGTGCCAGCAGCCTCTGGAGCTCCTACGAGCAGTACTTC. Translating it yields CASSLWSSYEQYF.

This clonotype was seen repeatedly, ten times or more. The chain recombines TRBV5-5 with TRBJ1-2, with D unclear. Germline V gene sequence: CDR1 SGHKS, CDR2 YYEKEE (reference sequence). The CDR3 runs 13 residues. Trimming removed 0 bases from V and 8 bases from J, with 11 bases in between. DNA of the CDR3: TGTGCCAGCAGCTTGGGGAGAGTGGGCGGCTACACCTTC. Translation gives CASSLGRVGGYTF. The complete variable domain, with remaining parts taken from reference TRBV5-5 and TRBJ1-2, reads DAGVTQSPTHLIKTRGQQVTLRCSPISGHKSVSWYQQVLGQGPQFIFQYYEKEERGRGNFPDRFSARQFPNYSSELNVNALLLGDSALYLCASSLGRVGGYTFGSGTRLTVV.

The rearrangement joins TRBV5-1 to TRBJ2-3, with D perhaps matching TRBD1 (5 bases). The CDR3 has 15 amino acids. Germline V gene sequence: CDR1 SGHRS, CDR2 YFSETQ. V was pared by 4 bases and J by 0 bases, with 12 bases between. The CDR3 sequence is CASSLYRISTDTQYF. The CDR3 nucleotides read TGCGCCAGCAGCCTTTACAGGATTAGCACAGATACGCAGTATTTT.

This clonotype showed up many times. The V gene is TRBV6-5, the J gene TRBJ1-2, with D perhaps TRBD1 (5 bases). The germline CDR1 and CDR2 sequences are MNHEY and SVGAGI. This CDR3 is built from 16 residues. The V end was cut by 0 bases, the J end by 3 bases, with 14 bases between. The CDR3 nucleotides read TGTGCCAGCAGTTACTCGAGGGGCGCCAGGGACTATGGCTACACCTTC. Encoded protein: CASSYSRGARDYGYTF.

This clonotype was detected many times. The V and J genes are TRBV18 and TRBJ1-5, with D uncertain. Germline CDR1 and CDR2: KGHSH and LQKENI. The ends were cut back, 2 bases at V and 7 bases at J, with 9 bases in the middle. The CDR3 has 13 amino acids. The CDR3 region is CASSPDKRQPQHF. As DNA, the CDR3 is TGTGCCAGCTCACCAGATAAGAGACAGCCCCAGCATTTT.

This clonotype was counted only a few times. This chain uses TRBV5-1 with TRBJ2-1, with 11 bases matching TRBD2. Per germline, CDR1 SGHRS and CDR2 YFSETQ. This CDR3 is 15 amino acids long. V was pared by 4 bases and J by 6 bases, with 6 bases of the junction left unmatched. DNA of the CDR3: TGCGCCAGCAGCGCAACTAGCGGGGGCGGCAATGAGCAGTTCTTC. Its protein product is CASSATSGGGNEQFF.

About this clonotype itself: A much larger clone differs by one base, so this may be a read error. The CDR3 DNA is TGTGCCTGCAGCCTTACACAGCTAATAGACTATGGCTACACCTTC. This sequence encodes CACSLTQLIDYGYTF. This sequence joins TRBV7-9 and TRBJ1-2; D not certain. CDR1 is SEHNR, CDR2 FQNEAQ, per germline (reference sequence). The CDR3 is 15 residues long.

On this clonotype: A much bigger clone sits one base away, suggesting this may be a read error. The chain combines TRBV6-1 with TRBJ2-7, with a possible D match to TRBD1 (5 bases). The germline V gene encodes CDR1 MNHNS and CDR2 SASEGT. The CDR3 is 13 residues long. CDR3 nucleotides: TGTGCCAGCAGTCTGACAGCGAGCTACAAGCAGTACTTC. The encoded protein is CASSLTASYKQYF.

In this sample, this clonotype turned up many times. This rearrangement joins TRBV4-1 to TRBJ2-3, with D uncertain. Germline CDR1 is MGHRA and CDR2 is YSYEKL. Trimming cost V 0 bases and J 6 bases, with 13 bases left between them. The CDR3 runs to 15 residues. CDR3: CASSQDPMAGDTQYF. In nucleotides, the CDR3 is TGCGCCAGCAGCCAAGATCCCATGGCCGGGGATACGCAGTATTTT.

For this clonotype: Sequence at one end of the junction differs from germline and may be a read error. The chain links TRBV5-4 to TRBJ2-1, with D maybe TRBD1 (5 bases). Germline CDR1 and CDR2: SGHNT and YYREEE (reference sequence). The CDR3 covers 13 residues. In DNA form, the CDR3 reads TGTGCCAGGAGCTTGGGGCCCTACAATGAGCAGTTCTTC. Residues: CARSLGPYNEQFF.

J is TRBJ2-7 and V is TRBV4-1; a weak D match, TRBD1 (6 bases). The CDR3 loop spans 14 amino acids. Germline CDR1 MGHRA, CDR2 YSYEKL. With 6 bases removed from V and 2 bases from J, the gap between germline ends came to 14 bases. For the CDR3, the DNA is TGCGCCAGCAGACAAAGGACAGAAGCCTACGAGCAGTACTTC. It encodes CASRQRTEAYEQYF.

This clonotype came up many times. The CDR3 region has the DNA TGTGCCAGCAGCTACCAGGCGGTCAATGAGCAGTTCTTC. Protein: CASSYQAVNEQFF. This sequence joins TRBV5-5 and TRBJ2-1; no definite D call. Trimming pared 3 bases from V and 6 bases from J, leaving 10 bases between. CDR1 is SGHKS and CDR2 is YYEKEE in the germline V gene (reference sequence). The CDR3 is made up of 13 amino acids.

This clonotype came up many times. This chain joins TRBV15 and TRBJ2-7; D gene ambiguous. Trimming cost V 1 base and J 6 bases, with 7 bases left between them. The length of the CDR3 is 12 residues. CDR1 is LNHNV and CDR2 is YYDKDF in the germline V gene (reference sequence). CDR3 DNA sequence: TGTGCCACCAGCAGAGGGCGAGGCGAGCAGTACTTC. It is translated as CATSRGRGEQYF.

This clonotype was found many times. The V call is TRBV29-1, the J call TRBJ1-1; D is unclear. Germline values: CDR1 SQVTM, CDR2 ANQGSEA. Between the trimmed V and J ends, which lost 4 bases and 0 bases, there was a span of 12 bases. The CDR3 consists of 14 residues. The CDR3 region is CSVGFRGLNTEAFF. The CDR3 coding sequence is TGCAGCGTTGGCTTCCGAGGGTTGAACACTGAAGCTTTCTTT.

The sample holds many counts of this clonotype. The V gene is TRBV27, the J gene TRBJ2-7, with TRBD2 identical over 10 bases. Germline loops: CDR1 MNHEY, CDR2 SMNVEV (reference sequence). The CDR3 sequence is 18 residues long. V was clipped by 7 bases and J by 4 bases; unmatched bases: 19. CDR3 DNA: TGTGCCAGCAAAACCACGTCCTTCTTAGCGGGAGGCCGATACGAGCAGTACTTC. Protein: CASKTTSFLAGGRYEQYF.

At least ten counts were recorded for this clonotype. This rearrangement joins TRBV5-1 to TRBJ2-3, with D tentatively TRBD1 (6 bases). Trimming shortened V by 7 bases and J by 1 base, and 13 bases separated the two germline ends. This CDR3 contains 14 residues. The germline gives CDR1 SGHRS, CDR2 YFSETQ. The CDR3 here is CASALNRGTDTQYF. CDR3 sequence (DNA): TGCGCCAGCGCTCTAAACAGGGGCACAGATACGCAGTATTTT.